Below are 3 T cell receptor beta chains sequenced from a single sample in a study of human T cells and chemical hapten exposure. Time point denoted: patch test 1, 2 weeks after DPC sensitization. Treatment reported: therapeutic diphenylcyclopropenone sensitization with weekly scalp DPC. TCRdb redid the calling of the RACE reads with MiXCR, one entry per CDR3 protein. The table lists approximately 400,000 distinct CDR3 sequences, approximately 5.1% of them singletons. This sample comprised whole blood, obtained in connection with sensitization to the hapten diphenylcyclopropenone (DPC). The receptors here all came from a woman between 45 and 60 years old with alopecia areata. Some clones in this sample may be carry-over from other donors' samples.

This clonotype was seen at least ten times. The rearrangement uses TRBV10-3 and TRBJ1-1; no definite D call. V was clipped by 0 bases and J by 4 bases, with 0 bases between them. CDR3 length: 11 residues. In germline, CDR1 is ENHRY, CDR2 SYGVKD. The CDR3, as DNA: TGTGCCATCAGTGAGTCCACTGAAGCTTTCTTT. It translates to CAISESTEAFF.

This chain links TRBV9 with TRBJ1-1, with TRBD1 matching over 7 bases. Germline CDR1 is SGDLS and CDR2 is YYNGEE. CDR3 length: 14 residues. V was pared by 3 bases and J by 3 bases, with 5 bases of the junction left unmatched. The CDR3 sequence is CASSGGTVDTEAFF. As DNA, the CDR3 is TGTGCCAGCAGCGGGGGGACAGTGGACACTGAAGCTTTCTTT.

This clonotype showed up many times. This sequence joins TRBV7-6 and TRBJ2-1; D not resolved. The germline V gene has CDR1 SGHVS and CDR2 FNYEAQ. V lost 5 bases, J lost 10 bases, and 12 bases lay in between. CDR3 length: 12 amino acids. CDR3 loop: CASSPGGFEQFF. CDR3 in DNA: TGTGCCAGCAGCCCGGGCGGCTTCGAGCAGTTCTTC.